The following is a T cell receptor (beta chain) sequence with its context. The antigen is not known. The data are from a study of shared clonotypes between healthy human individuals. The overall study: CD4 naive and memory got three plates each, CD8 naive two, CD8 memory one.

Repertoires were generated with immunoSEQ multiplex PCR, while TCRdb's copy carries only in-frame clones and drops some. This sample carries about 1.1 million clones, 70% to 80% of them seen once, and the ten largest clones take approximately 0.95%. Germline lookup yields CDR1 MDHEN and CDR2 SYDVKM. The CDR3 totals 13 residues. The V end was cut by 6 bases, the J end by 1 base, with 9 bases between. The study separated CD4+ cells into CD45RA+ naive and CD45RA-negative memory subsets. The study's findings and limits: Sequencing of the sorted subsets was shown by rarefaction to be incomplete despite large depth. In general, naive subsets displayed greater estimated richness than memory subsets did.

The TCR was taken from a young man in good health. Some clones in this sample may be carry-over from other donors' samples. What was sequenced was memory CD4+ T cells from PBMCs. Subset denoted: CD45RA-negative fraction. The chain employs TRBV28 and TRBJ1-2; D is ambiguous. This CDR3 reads CASRGNINYGYTF. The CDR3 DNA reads TGTGCCAGCAGGGGAAACATTAACTATGGCTACACCTTC.